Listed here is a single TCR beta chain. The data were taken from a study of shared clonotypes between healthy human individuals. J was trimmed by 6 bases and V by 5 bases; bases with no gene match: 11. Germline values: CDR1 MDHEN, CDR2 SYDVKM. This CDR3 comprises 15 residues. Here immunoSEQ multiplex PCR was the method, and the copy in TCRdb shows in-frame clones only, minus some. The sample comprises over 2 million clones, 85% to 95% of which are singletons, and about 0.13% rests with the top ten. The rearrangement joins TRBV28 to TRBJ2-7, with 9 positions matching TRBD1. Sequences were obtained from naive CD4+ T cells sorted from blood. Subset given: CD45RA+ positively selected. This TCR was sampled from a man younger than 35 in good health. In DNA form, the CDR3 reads TGTGCCAGCAGTACAGGGGGCGCGCTTGCCCGCGAGCAGTACTTC. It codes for CASSTGGALAREQYF.